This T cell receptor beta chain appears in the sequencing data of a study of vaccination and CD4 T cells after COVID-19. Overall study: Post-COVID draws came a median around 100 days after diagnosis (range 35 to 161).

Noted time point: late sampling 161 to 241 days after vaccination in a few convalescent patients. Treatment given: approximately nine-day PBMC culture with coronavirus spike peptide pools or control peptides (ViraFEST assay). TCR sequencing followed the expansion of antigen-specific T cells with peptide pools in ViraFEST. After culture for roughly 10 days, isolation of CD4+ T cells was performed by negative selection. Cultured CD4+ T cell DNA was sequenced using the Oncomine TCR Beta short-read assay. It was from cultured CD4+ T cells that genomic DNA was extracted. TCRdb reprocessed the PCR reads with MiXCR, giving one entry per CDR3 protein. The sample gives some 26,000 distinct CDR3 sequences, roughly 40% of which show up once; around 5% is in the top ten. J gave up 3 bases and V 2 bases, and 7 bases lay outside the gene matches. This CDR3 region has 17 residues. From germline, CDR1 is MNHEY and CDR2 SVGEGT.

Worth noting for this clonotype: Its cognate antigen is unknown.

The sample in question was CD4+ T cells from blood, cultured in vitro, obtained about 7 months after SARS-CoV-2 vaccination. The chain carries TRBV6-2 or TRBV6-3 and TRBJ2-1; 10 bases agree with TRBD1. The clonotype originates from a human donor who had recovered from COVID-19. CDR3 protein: CASSYSLGQGVYNEQFF. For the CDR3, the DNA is TGTGCCAGCAGTTACAGCCTAGGACAGGGGGTCTACAATGAGCAGTTCTTC.